The following is a T cell receptor (beta chain) sequence with its context. TCRdb used MiXCR to reprocess the RACE reads, holding one entry per CDR3 protein. This table has 85,000 to 130,000 distinct CDR3 sequences, approximately 12% appearing once. This specimen comes from a study of human T cells and chemical hapten exposure. Time point in this sample: pre-sensitization, week 0. Treatment specified: therapeutic diphenylcyclopropenone sensitization with weekly scalp DPC. Each patch-test visit's blood sample preceded patch application. This TCR came from a woman aged 45-65 years with alopecia areata. Some clones in this sample may be carry-over from other donors' samples. The sequenced sample was whole blood, obtained in connection with sensitization to the hapten diphenylcyclopropenone (DPC).

The CDR3 DNA reads as TGCAGTGCTAGAGGTCCGGGTGAGGGGTATTTT. Translating gives CSARGPGEGYF. V is TRBV20-1 and J is TRBJ2-3, with a tentative D call TRBD2 (5 bases). The CDR3 has 11 amino acids. Trimming pared 1 base from V and 14 bases from J, leaving 13 bases between. CDR1 is DFQATT and CDR2 is SNEGSKA in the germline V gene (reference sequence).